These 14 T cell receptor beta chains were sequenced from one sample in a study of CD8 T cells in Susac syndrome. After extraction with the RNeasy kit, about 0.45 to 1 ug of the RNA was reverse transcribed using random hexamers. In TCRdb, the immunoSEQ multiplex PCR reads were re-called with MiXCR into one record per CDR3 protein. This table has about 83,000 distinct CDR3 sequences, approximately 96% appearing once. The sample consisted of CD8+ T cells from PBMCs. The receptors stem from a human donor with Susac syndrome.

The CDR3: CATSPHRNYGYTF. The CDR3 nucleotides read TGTGCCACCAGCCCACATCGGAACTATGGCTACACCTTC. This chain connects TRBV15 to TRBJ1-2; D remains ambiguous. Trimming removed 5 bases at V and 2 bases at J, with 9 bases between. This CDR3 comprises 13 residues. Germline CDR1 reads LNHNV; CDR2 reads YYDKDF (reference sequence). Supplemented by reference TRBV15 and TRBJ1-2, the full variable domain reads DAMVIQNPRYQVTQFGKPVTLSCSQTLNHNVMYWYQQKSSQAPKLLFHYYDKDFNNEADTPDNFQSRRPNTSFCFLDIRSPGLGDTAMYLCATSPHRNYGYTFGSGTRLTVV.

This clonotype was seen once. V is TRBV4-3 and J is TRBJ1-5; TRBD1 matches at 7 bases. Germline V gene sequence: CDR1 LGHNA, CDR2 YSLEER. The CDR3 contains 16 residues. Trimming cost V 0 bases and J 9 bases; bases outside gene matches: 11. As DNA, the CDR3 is TGCGCCAGCAGCCAAGAGTGGGACAGCGCCCAGACGCCCCAGCATTTT. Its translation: CASSQEWDSAQTPQHF.

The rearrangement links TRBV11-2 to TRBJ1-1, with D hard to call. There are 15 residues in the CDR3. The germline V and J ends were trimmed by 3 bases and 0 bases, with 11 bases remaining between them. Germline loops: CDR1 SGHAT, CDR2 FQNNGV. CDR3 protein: CASSLGWALNTEAFF. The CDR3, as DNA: TGTGCCAGCAGCTTGGGTTGGGCATTGAACACTGAAGCTTTCTTT.

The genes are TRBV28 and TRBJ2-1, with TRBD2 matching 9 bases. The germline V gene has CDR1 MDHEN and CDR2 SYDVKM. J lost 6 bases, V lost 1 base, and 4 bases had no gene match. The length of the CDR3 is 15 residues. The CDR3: CASSLLAGDLNEQFF. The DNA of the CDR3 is TGTGCCAGCAGTTTATTAGCGGGAGACCTCAATGAGCAGTTCTTC.

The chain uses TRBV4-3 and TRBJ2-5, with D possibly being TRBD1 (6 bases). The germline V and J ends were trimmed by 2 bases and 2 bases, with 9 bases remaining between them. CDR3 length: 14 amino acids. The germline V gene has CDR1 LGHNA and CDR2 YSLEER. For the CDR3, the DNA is TGCGCCAGCAGCCAAATGACAGGTCAAGAGACCCAGTACTTC. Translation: CASSQMTGQETQYF.

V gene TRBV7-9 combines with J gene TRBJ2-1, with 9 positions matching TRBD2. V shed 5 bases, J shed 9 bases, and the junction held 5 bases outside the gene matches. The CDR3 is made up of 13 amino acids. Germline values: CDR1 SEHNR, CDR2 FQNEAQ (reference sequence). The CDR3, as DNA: TGTGCCAGCAGCCCTGGGACTAGCACTGAGCAGTTCTTC. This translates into CASSPGTSTEQFF.

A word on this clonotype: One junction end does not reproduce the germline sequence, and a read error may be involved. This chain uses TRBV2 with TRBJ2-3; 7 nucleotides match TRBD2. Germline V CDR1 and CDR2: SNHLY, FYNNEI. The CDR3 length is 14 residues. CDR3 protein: CASIEAGPTDTQYF. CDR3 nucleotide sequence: TGTGCCAGCATTGAAGCGGGGCCCACAGATACGCAGTATTTT.

DNA for the CDR3: TGCGCCAGCACCTTCCGGGACAGTCACATGAACACTGAAGCTTTCTTT. It encodes CASTFRDSHMNTEAFF. This chain uses TRBV5-1 with TRBJ1-1; TRBD1 aligns across 7 bases. CDR3 length: 16 residues. Germline V gene data show CDR1 as SGHRS and CDR2 as YFSETQ. V shed 6 bases and J 0 bases; nucleotides not matched to a gene: 11.

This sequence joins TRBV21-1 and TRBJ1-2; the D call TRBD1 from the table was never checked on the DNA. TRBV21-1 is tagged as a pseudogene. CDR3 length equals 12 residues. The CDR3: CASTRTNYGYTF. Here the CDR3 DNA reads TGTGCCAGCACCCGGACTAACTATGGCTACACCTTC.

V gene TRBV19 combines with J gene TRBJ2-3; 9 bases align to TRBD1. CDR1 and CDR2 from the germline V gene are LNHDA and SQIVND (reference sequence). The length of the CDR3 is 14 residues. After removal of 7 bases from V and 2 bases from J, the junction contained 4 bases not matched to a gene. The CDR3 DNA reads TGTGCCAGTACCACAGGGGGCTTCACAGATACGCAGTATTTT. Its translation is CASTTGGFTDTQYF.

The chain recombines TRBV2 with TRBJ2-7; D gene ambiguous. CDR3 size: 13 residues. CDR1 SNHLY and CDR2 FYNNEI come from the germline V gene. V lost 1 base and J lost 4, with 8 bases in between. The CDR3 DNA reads TGTGCCAGCAGTGAAGAGTACGAGTACGAGCAGTACTTC. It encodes CASSEEYEYEQYF. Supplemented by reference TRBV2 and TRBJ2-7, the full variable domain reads EPEVTQTPSHQVTQMGQEVILRCVPISNHLYFYWYRQILGQKVEFLVSFYNNEISEKSEIFDDQFSVERPDGSNFTLKIRSTKLEDSAMYFCASSEEYEYEQYFGPGTRLTVT.

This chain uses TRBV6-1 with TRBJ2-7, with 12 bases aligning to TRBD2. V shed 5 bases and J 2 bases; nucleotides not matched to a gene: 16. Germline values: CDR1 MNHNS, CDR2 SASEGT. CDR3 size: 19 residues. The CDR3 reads CASSQRLAGDTHSTYEQYF. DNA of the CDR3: TGTGCCAGCAGTCAACGACTAGCGGGAGACACCCACTCGACCTACGAGCAGTACTTC.

The CDR3 loop is CASSAGSRYNSPLHF. Written as DNA, the CDR3 is TGTGCCAGCAGCGCAGGGAGCCGGTATAATTCACCCCTCCACTTT. V usage is TRBV9 and J usage is TRBJ1-6; maybe TRBD1 (5 bases). The CDR3 consists of 15 residues. Germline lookup yields CDR1 SGDLS and CDR2 YYNGEE. V lost 3 bases and J lost 4, with 11 bases in between.

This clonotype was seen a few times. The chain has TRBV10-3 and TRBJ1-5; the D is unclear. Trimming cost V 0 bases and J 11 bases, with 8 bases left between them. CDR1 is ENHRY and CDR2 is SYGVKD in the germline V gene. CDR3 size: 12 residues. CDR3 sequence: CAISESQQTQHF. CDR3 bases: TGTGCCATCAGTGAGTCTCAACAGACCCAGCATTTT.